This is a list of T cell receptor beta chains from one sample in a study of shared clonotypes between healthy human individuals. Data came from immunoSEQ multiplex PCR; TCRdb stores just in-frame clones and leaves some out. The sample has around 1.6 million clones; 95% to 99% are singletons. The sequenced sample was naive CD4+ T cells sorted from blood. These receptors were obtained from a man aged 25-40 years in good health. CDR3s include the opening cysteine and the closing phenylalanine or tryptophan. A D gene is named only where the DNA matches it firmly. Size values are once, few and many counts, or a class for expanded clones, and some rows have none.

clone size | D gene | CDR3 length | J gene | V gene | CDR3 protein | CDR3 DNA
- | - | 16 | TRBJ2-3 | TRBV18 | CASSPIDYHLTDTQYF | TGTGCCAGCTCACCAATTGATTATCATCTCACAGATACGCAGTATTTT
- | - | 13 | TRBJ1-4 | TRBV6-6 | CASSPDSNEKLFF | TGTGCCAGCAGCCCGGACAGCAATGAAAAACTGTTTTTT
- | - | 13 | TRBJ2-4 | TRBV18 | CASSTGKDVIQYF | TGTGCCAGCTCAACCGGGAAGGATGTCATTCAGTACTTC
- | TRBD2 | 16 | TRBJ2-2 | TRBV4-2 | CASSPRLAGDSGELFF | TGTGCCAGCAGCCCTCGACTAGCGGGAGATTCCGGGGAGCTGTTTTTT
- | - | 15 | TRBJ1-1 | TRBV28 | CASTPSFRGYTEAFF | TGTGCCAGCACCCCGTCTTTTAGGGGGTATACTGAAGCTTTCTTT
once | TRBD2 | 17 | TRBJ2-1 | TRBV5-4 | CASSPYSGGSLYNEQFF | TGTGCCAGCAGCCCCTATTCGGGAGGGTCTTTATACAATGAGCAGTTCTTC
- | - | 10 | TRBJ1-1 | TRBV20-1 | CSAAVTEAFF | TGCAGTGCGGCGGTCACTGAAGCTTTCTTT
- | - | 14 | TRBJ2-7 | TRBV11-1 | CASSTSQGPHEQYF | TGTGCCAGCAGCACGAGTCAGGGCCCACACGAGCAGTACTTC
once | - | 14 | TRBJ2-5 | TRBV29-1 | CSVEEPGTMETQYF | TGCAGCGTTGAAGAACCCGGGACAATGGAGACCCAGTACTTC
- | TRBD1 | 13 | TRBJ1-5 | TRBV30 | CAWTRQGGQPQHF | TGTGCCTGGACCCGACAGGGTGGTCAGCCCCAGCATTTT
once | - | 16 | TRBJ2-3 | TRBV13 | CASSRAAGIRTDTQYF | TGTGCCAGCAGCCGGGCGGCCGGGATCCGGACAGATACGCAGTATTTT
- | - | 13 | TRBJ1-2 | TRBV15 | CATSRGLEYGYTF | TGTGCCACCAGCCGGGGGCTAGAATATGGCTACACCTTC
- | TRBD1 | 14 | TRBJ2-7 | TRBV11-2 | CASSRDRGLREQYF | TGTGCCAGCAGCCGGGACAGGGGCCTTCGAGAGCAGTACTTC
- | - | 14 | TRBJ2-2 | TRBV7-9 | CASSLREPTGELFF | TGTGCCAGCAGCTTACGGGAGCCCACCGGGGAGCTGTTTTTT
- | - | 13 | TRBJ2-3 | TRBV10-3 | CAISYGAADTQYF | TGTGCCATCAGTTATGGGGCGGCAGATACGCAGTATTTT
- | - | 15 | TRBJ2-4 | TRBV7-2 | CASSSWDLAKNIQYF | TGTGCCAGCAGTAGCTGGGACCTAGCCAAAAACATTCAGTACTTC
- | - | 14 | TRBJ2-3 | TRBV10-2 | CASRVSDRGRTQYF | TGCGCCAGCAGAGTGAGTGATCGCGGGCGGACGCAGTATTTT
- | - | 15 | TRBJ1-4 | TRBV18 | CASSPRDAGGEKLFF | TGTGCCAGCTCACCCCGGGACGCAGGAGGGGAAAAACTGTTTTTT
once | TRBD2 | 18 | TRBJ2-1 | TRBV5-1 | CASSWGLAGTLSYNEQFF | TGCGCCAGCAGCTGGGGACTAGCGGGGACGCTCTCCTACAATGAGCAGTTCTTC
once | - | 13 | TRBJ1-1 | TRBV28 | CASSFGGDTEAFF | TGTGCCAGCAGTTTCGGGGGGGACACTGAAGCTTTCTTT
once | - | 14 | TRBJ1-3 | TRBV18 | CASSRESSGNTIYF | TGTGCCAGCTCACGAGAGAGCTCTGGAAACACCATATATTTT
- | - | 16 | TRBJ2-4 | TRBV5-6 | CASSFGATLAKNIQYF | TGTGCCAGCAGCTTCGGAGCGACTTTAGCCAAAAACATTCAGTACTTC
- | - | 16 | TRBJ2-2 | TRBV18 | CASSSPRDSPTGELFF | TGTGCCAGCTCCTCGCCCCGGGACTCCCCGACCGGGGAGCTGTTTTTT
- | TRBD1 | 13 | TRBJ1-2 | TRBV28 | CASRAGQVNGYTF | TGTGCCAGCAGGGCCGGACAGGTAAATGGCTACACCTTC